The T cell receptor beta chain under discussion was sequenced for a study of blood T cell repertoires in COVID-19. Germline V gene lookup returns CDR1 MNHEY and CDR2 SMNVEV (reference sequence). This CDR3 spans 18 amino acids. The V gene end was trimmed by 2 bases and the J gene end by 0 bases; junction bases not matched to a gene: 6. The repertoire was sequenced with immunoSEQ multiplex PCR; TCRdb's copy has only in-frame clones and lacks some. Among some 150,000 clones listed, roughly 80% were seen once. The TCR comes from a man aged 45-65 years who had recovered from COVID-19. The chain has TRBV27 and TRBJ2-6; 8 nucleotides agree with TRBD1. Source material: PBMCs or T cells enriched from blood (not recorded which). CDR3 loop: CASSLRDRWGSGANVLTF. CDR3 DNA sequence: TGTGCCAGCAGTTTAAGGGACAGGTGGGGCTCTGGGGCCAACGTCCTGACTTTC.